This paragraph reports one T cell receptor beta chain. The entry originates in a study of T cells after yellow fever vaccination. By 5'RACE template switching, TCR cDNA was produced, with a universal primer site and UMIs added in the process. TCRdb analysed the 5' RACE reads with MiXCR anew, one entry per CDR3 protein. This sample yields 150,000 to 200,000 distinct CDR3 sequences, of which approximately 9.9% are seen a single time; under 40% belongs to the top ten. Germline-derived CDR1 and CDR2 are WSHSY and SAAADI. This CDR3 region has 11 residues. V gave up 11 bases and J gave up 6 bases, with 12 bases separating them.

The gene calls are TRBV10-2 and TRBJ2-3; D gene unclear. The clonotype originates from a man younger than 35 who received the YFV17D yellow fever vaccine. Sample: CD8+ T cells sorted from PBMCs, taken 45 days after the yellow fever booster vaccination. CDR3 region: CAVGSWDTQYF. CDR3 DNA: TGCGCCGTGGGCAGCTGGGATACGCAGTATTTT.